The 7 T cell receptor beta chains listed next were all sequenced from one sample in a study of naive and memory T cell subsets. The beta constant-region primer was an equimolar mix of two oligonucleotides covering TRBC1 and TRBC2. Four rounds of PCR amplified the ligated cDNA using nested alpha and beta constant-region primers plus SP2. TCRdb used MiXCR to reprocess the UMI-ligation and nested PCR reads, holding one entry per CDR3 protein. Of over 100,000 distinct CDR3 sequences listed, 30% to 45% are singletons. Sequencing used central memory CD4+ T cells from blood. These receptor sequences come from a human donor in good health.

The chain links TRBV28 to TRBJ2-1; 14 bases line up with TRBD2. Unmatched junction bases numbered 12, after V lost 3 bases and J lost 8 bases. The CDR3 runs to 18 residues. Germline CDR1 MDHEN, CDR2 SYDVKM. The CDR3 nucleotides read TGTGCCAGCAGTTTGGTAGAAGGGGGACTAGCGGGAGTCGATGAGCAGTTCTTC. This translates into CASSLVEGGLAGVDEQFF.

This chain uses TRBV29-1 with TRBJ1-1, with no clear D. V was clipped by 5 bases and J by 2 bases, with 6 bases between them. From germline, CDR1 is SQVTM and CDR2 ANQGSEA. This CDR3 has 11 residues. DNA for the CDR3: TGCAGCGTTCGACATAACACTGAAGCTTTCTTT. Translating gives CSVRHNTEAFF.

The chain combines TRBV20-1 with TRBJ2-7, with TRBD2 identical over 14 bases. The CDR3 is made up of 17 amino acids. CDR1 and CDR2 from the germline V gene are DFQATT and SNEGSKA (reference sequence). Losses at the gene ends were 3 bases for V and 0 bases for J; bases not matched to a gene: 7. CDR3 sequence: CSARTSGRALSSYEQYF. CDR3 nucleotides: TGCAGTGCTAGGACTAGCGGGAGGGCTCTGAGCTCCTACGAGCAGTACTTC.

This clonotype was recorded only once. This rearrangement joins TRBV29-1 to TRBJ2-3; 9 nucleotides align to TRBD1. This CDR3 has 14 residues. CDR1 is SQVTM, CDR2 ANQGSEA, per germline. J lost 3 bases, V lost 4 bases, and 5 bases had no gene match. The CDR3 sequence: CSVARDRATDTQYF. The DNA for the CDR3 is TGCAGCGTTGCGCGGGACAGGGCGACAGATACGCAGTATTTT.

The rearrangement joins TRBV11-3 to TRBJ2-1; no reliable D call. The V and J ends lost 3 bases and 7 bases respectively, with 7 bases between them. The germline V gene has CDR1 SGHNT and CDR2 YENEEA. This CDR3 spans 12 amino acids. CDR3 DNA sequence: TGTGCCAGCAGCTTCCGCGAGAATGAGCAGTTCTTC. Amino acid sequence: CASSFRENEQFF.

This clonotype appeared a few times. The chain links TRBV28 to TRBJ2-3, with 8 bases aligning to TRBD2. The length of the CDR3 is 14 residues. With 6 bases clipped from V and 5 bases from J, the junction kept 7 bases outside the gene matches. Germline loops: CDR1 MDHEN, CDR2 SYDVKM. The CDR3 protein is CASRSSGGVDTQYF. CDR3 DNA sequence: TGTGCCAGCAGGTCCAGCGGGGGCGTAGATACGCAGTATTTT.

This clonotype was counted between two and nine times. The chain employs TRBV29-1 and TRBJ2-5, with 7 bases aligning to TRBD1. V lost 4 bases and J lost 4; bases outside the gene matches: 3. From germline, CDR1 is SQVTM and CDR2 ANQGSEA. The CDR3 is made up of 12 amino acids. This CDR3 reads CSVGSGGETQYF. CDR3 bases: TGCAGCGTTGGGTCAGGGGGAGAGACCCAGTACTTC.